This is a list of T cell receptor beta chains from one sample in a study of T cell responses to AZD1222 COVID-19 vaccine. Profiling relied on immunoSEQ multiplex PCR, and the TCRdb table lists in-frame clones only, not all of them. The sample shows 100,000 to 120,000 clones, approximately 86% of them seen only once. The sample was peripheral blood, taken on day 0 of AZD1222 vaccination. These receptors were collected from an adult in good health. Both conserved end residues are part of each CDR3. A D gene is named only where the DNA matches it firmly. Clone size is given for some rows only: seen once, a few or many times, or a class if the clone is expanded.

size: NA; V: TRBV5-6; J: TRBJ1-4; D: NA; CDR3: CASSLLGEGGDNEKLFF; DNA: TGTGCCAGCAGCTTGTTAGGGGAAGGCGGGGATAATGAAAAACTGTTTTTT
size: NA; V: TRBV3-1/TRBV3-2; J: TRBJ1-6; D: NA; CDR3: CASSQGKDSPLHF; DNA: TGTGCCAGCAGCCAGGGGAAGGATTCACCCCTCCACTTT
size: NA; V: TRBV2; J: TRBJ2-1; D: TRBD2; CDR3: CASSELAADNEQFF; DNA: TGTGCCAGCAGTGAACTAGCGGCGGACAATGAGCAGTTCTTC
size: NA; V: TRBV11-1; J: TRBJ2-2; D: NA; CDR3: CASSRRNTGELFF; DNA: TGTGCCAGCAGCCGGCGCAACACCGGGGAGCTGTTTTTT
size: many; V: TRBV6-5; J: TRBJ1-1; D: TRBD1; CDR3: CASSRTTGTEAFF; DNA: TGTGCCAGCAGTCGAACGACAGGGACTGAAGCTTTCTTT
size: NA; V: TRBV28; J: TRBJ2-2; D: TRBD1; CDR3: CASSSDGQGPGELFF; DNA: TGTGCCAGCAGTTCGGACGGACAGGGCCCCGGGGAGCTGTTTTTT
size: NA; V: TRBV2; J: TRBJ1-2; D: NA; CDR3: CASSFWGGGYTF; DNA: TGTGCCAGCAGCTTTTGGGGAGGCGGCTACACCTTC
size: NA; V: TRBV10-1; J: TRBJ1-5; D: NA; CDR3: CASSETGSQPQHF; DNA: TGCGCCAGCAGTGAAACAGGTTCGCAGCCCCAGCATTTT
size: NA; V: TRBV7-2; J: TRBJ1-1; D: NA; CDR3: CASSTRRANLRDTEAFF; DNA: TGTGCCAGCAGCACCCGCCGGGCCAACCTACGGGACACTGAAGCTTTCTTT
size: few; V: TRBV5-1; J: TRBJ2-7; D: TRBD1; CDR3: CASSLVQGVYEQYF; DNA: TGCGCCAGCAGCTTGGTTCAGGGGGTTTACGAGCAGTACTTC
size: NA; V: TRBV6-1; J: TRBJ2-7; D: NA; CDR3: CASSEASGSPYEQYF; DNA: TGTGCCAGCAGTGAAGCTTCAGGGAGCCCCTACGAGCAGTACTTC
size: NA; V: TRBV28; J: TRBJ1-4; D: TRBD1; CDR3: CASSLPGTVNEKLFF; DNA: TGTGCCAGCAGTTTGCCCGGGACAGTTAATGAAAAACTGTTTTTT
size: NA; V: TRBV19; J: TRBJ2-5; D: TRBD2; CDR3: CASSITGTSETQYF; DNA: TGTGCCAGTAGTATAACCGGGACTAGCGAGACCCAGTACTTC